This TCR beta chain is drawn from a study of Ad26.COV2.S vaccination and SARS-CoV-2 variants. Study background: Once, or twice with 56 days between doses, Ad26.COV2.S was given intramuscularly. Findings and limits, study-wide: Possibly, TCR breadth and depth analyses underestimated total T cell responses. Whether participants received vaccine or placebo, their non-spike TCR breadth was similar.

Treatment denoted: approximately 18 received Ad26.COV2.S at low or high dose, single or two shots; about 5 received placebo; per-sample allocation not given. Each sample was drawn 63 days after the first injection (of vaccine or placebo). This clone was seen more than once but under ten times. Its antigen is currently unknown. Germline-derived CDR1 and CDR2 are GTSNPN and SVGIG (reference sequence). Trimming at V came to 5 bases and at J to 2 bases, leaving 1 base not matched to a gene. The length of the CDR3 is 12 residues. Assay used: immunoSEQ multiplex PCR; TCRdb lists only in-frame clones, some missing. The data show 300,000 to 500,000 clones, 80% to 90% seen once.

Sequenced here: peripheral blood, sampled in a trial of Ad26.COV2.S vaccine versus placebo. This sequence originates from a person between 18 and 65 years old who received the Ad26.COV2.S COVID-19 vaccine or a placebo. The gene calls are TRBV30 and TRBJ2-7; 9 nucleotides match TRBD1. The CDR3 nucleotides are TGTGCCTGGGGGGACAGGGCCTACGAGCAGTACTTC. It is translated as CAWGDRAYEQYF.